This TCR beta chain was identified in a study of T-cell reconstitution after alpha-beta-depleted transplantation in children. Germline lookup yields CDR1 MDHEN and CDR2 SYDVKM. CDR3 length: 16 amino acids. The V end lost 6 bases, the J end lost 3 bases, and 17 bases lay between the germline ends. The TCRbeta library was prepared with unique molecular identifiers. TCRdb ran MiXCR on the PCR reads and lists one entry per CDR3 protein. Among some 520,000 distinct CDR3 sequences listed, less than 35% were seen once. The sample in question was PBMCs from the stem cell graft donor, obtained from the stem cell graft. This sequence was found in a human donor who donated a stem cell graft to a child with aplastic anemia. The V and J genes are TRBV28 and TRBJ2-2, with D possibly being TRBD2 (8 bases). CDR3 in amino acids: CASRRGLAGYTGELFF. CDR3 bases: TGTGCCAGCAGGAGGGGGCTAGCGGGCTACACCGGGGAGCTGTTTTTT.